Below, 6 T cell receptor beta chains from the same sample are listed, as sequenced in a study of chemoradiotherapy in HPV16-positive cancers. Sequencing used immunoSEQ multiplex PCR; TCRdb keeps in-frame clones, though not all of them. The sample lists fewer than 30,000 clones, approximately 94% occurring once. This sample was gathered from a patient who underwent chemoradiotherapy. The receptors were sampled from a human donor with HPV-associated anogenital cancer.

The chain employs TRBV21-1 and TRBJ1-5. TRBV21-1 corresponds to a pseudogene. The CDR3 is 15 amino acids. The CDR3 reads CASSKQRSDNQPQHF. The DNA of the CDR3 is TGTGCCAGCAGCAAACAGAGGTCCGATAATCAGCCCCAGCATTTT.

The V call is TRBV29-1, the J call TRBJ2-7; D is ambiguous. CDR3 size: 13 residues. Germline values: CDR1 SQVTM, CDR2 ANQGSEA. V was clipped by 5 bases and J by 4 bases, with 15 bases between them. CDR3 DNA sequence: TGCAGCGTTACCCCACACGGACGGTACGAGCAGTACTTC. Its protein is CSVTPHGRYEQYF.

The CDR3 region is CASSRQGAGEAFF. CDR3 coding DNA: TGTGCCAGCAGTCGACAGGGGGCAGGAGAAGCTTTCTTT. The chain has TRBV6-1 and TRBJ1-1, with 10 bases that match TRBD1. Germline values: CDR1 MNHNS, CDR2 SASEGT. The CDR3 length is 13 residues. V lost 5 bases to trimming and J lost 8 bases; unmatched junction nucleotides: 5.

This clone was seen more than once but under ten times. J is TRBJ2-1 and V is TRBV6-1, with 12 bases lining up with TRBD2. There are 16 residues in the CDR3. With 4 bases clipped from V and 7 bases from J, the junction kept 8 bases outside the gene matches. Germline V gene data show CDR1 as MNHNS and CDR2 as SASEGT. CDR3 residues: CASSARLAGAWNEQFF. The CDR3 DNA reads TGTGCCAGCAGTGCCCGACTAGCGGGAGCTTGGAATGAGCAGTTCTTC.

The chain is built from TRBV28 and TRBJ2-7; no reliable D call. The V end lost 1 base, the J end lost 4 bases, and 5 bases lay between the germline ends. The CDR3 totals 12 residues. The V gene's germline CDR1 is MDHEN and CDR2 SYDVKM. The CDR3 loop is CASSLYFYEQYF. DNA for the CDR3: TGTGCCAGCAGTTTATATTTTTACGAGCAGTACTTC.

As DNA, the CDR3 is TGCAGCGTAGTACGGGACGGAACTAACTATGGCTACACCTTC. Translation gives CSVVRDGTNYGYTF. The rearrangement links TRBV29-1 to TRBJ1-2; D may be TRBD1 (5 bases). Germline CDR1 and CDR2: SQVTM and ANQGSEA. This CDR3 is 14 amino acids long. V lost 6 bases and J lost 0, with 14 bases in between.